One T cell receptor beta chain is described in this entry. This CDR3 comprises 14 residues. CDR1 and CDR2 (germline): KGHSH, LQKENI. V shed 8 bases and J shed 4 bases, with 17 bases lying between them. The data belong to a study of control samples from healthy donors and cancer patients. Method: immunoSEQ multiplex PCR; TCRdb's copy keeps in-frame clones and lacks some. This table holds about 120,000 clones, around 92% found once. The sample consisted of PBMCs. This chain joins TRBV18 and TRBJ1-1, with TRBD1 as a possible D gene (6 bases). This sequence was found in a man aged 80 or over with head and neck cancer. The CDR3 reads CASMTSQGSTEAFF. DNA of the CDR3: TGTGCCAGCATGACCTCCCAGGGGAGCACTGAAGCTTTCTTT.